The entry below gives a single T cell receptor (beta chain) sequence along with its context. Its target is unknown. These data come from a study of T cell responses to AZD1222 COVID-19 vaccine. Notes on the study in general: Clonal diversity may have been underestimated, and the donors were mostly white British, with more females than males. The study sampled repertoires only after the peak T cell response. Spike-spanning, vaccine-associated CD4 TCRs were dominant at 160-218 and 743-854. Two doses of AZD1222 preceded a rise in Spike-specific TCR breadth and depth.

TCRdb's table, derived via immunoSEQ multiplex PCR, lists solely in-frame clones and lacks some. The sample lists about 34,000 clones, 85% to 90% seen once, with approximately 7% in the top ten. The CDR3 runs 12 residues. The V gene's germline CDR1 is LNHDA and CDR2 SQIVND (reference sequence). The V gene lost 3 bases and the J gene lost 7 bases, with 7 bases spanning the gap. This material consisted of peripheral blood, taken on day 0 of AZD1222 vaccination. This receptor was obtained from an adult in good health. The chain has TRBV19 and TRBJ2-1; D not certain. As DNA, the CDR3 is TGTGCCAGTAGTATCCCCCAGAATGAGCAGTTCTTC. Translating it yields CASSIPQNEQFF.